Below, 17 T cell receptor beta chains from the same sample are listed, as sequenced in a study of CD8 T cells in ankylosing spondylitis (dated 2017 in TCRdb). The investigation overall reported the following: Blood from ankylosing spondylitis patients appeared to be characterized by a TCR beta motif composed of about eight highly homologous amino acid variants.

Library construction relied on 5' RACE. Sequencing instrument: Illumina HiSeq 2500. TCRdb ran its own pipeline on the public reads, namely fastp trimming at Q25 and MiXCR clone calling, and kept in-frame beta chains. All rows with the same CDR3 protein become a single entry with the most common DNA and genes. The sample table contains hundreds of thousands of distinct CDR3 sequences; only one count was recorded for roughly a sixth of them. About 0.94% of the sample belongs to the ten largest clones. Their recognized antigens are unknown. Material: blood, either unsorted or a sorted T cell fraction (not recorded which). Source of these receptors: a male donor with ankylosing spondylitis.

This clonotype was observed a handful of times. The chain uses TRBV3-1 and TRBJ1-5; perhaps TRBD1 as D (6 bases). The length of the CDR3 is 13 residues. Germline V gene sequence: CDR1 LGHDT, CDR2 YNNKEL (reference sequence). V was pared by 1 base and J by 9 bases, with 10 bases between. CDR3 sequence: CASSQGQARPQHF. CDR3 nucleotides: TGTGCCAGCAGCCAAGGACAGGCCCGGCCCCAGCATTTT.

This chain connects TRBV4-1 to TRBJ1-2; 7 bases map to TRBD1. The ends lost 4 bases at V and 2 bases at J; junction bases unmatched: 10. CDR1 is MGHRA, CDR2 YSYEKL, per germline. The CDR3 has 16 residues. CDR3 coding DNA: TGCGCCAGCAGCCCCACCGAGGGACAGCGAAACTATGGCTACACCTTC. It codes for CASSPTEGQRNYGYTF.

The chain links TRBV28 to TRBJ2-6; 8 bases are a match to TRBD1. In germline, CDR1 is MDHEN, CDR2 SYDVKM. This CDR3 comprises 17 residues. The V segment lost 5 bases and the J segment 0 bases; nucleotides outside the gene matches: 6. This CDR3 is CASSQTGASSGANVLTF. For the CDR3, the DNA is TGTGCCAGCAGTCAGACAGGGGCCAGCTCTGGGGCCAACGTCCTGACTTTC.

The chain couples TRBV7-3 to TRBJ2-2; D not resolved. Germline values: CDR1 SGHTA, CDR2 FQGTGA. The V end was cut by 6 bases, the J end by 4 bases, with 9 bases between. The CDR3 spans 13 residues. CDR3 sequence: CASSFKSTGELFF. The DNA of the CDR3 is TGTGCCAGCAGTTTCAAGTCCACCGGGGAGCTGTTTTTT.

The V call is TRBV2, the J call TRBJ1-4; tentative D call: TRBD1 (6 bases). V was clipped by 6 bases and J by 4 bases, with 12 bases between them. The CDR3 is 14 residues long. The germline CDR1 and CDR2 sequences are SNHLY and FYNNEI. The CDR3 loop is CASSVGRGNEKLFF. The CDR3 nucleotides are TGTGCCAGCAGCGTGGGCAGGGGTAATGAAAAACTGTTTTTT.

V is TRBV15 and J is TRBJ2-3; 11 bases align to TRBD2. The CDR3 spans 16 residues. Germline CDR1 and CDR2: LNHNV and YYDKDF (reference sequence). Unmatched junction bases numbered 5, after V lost 5 bases and J lost 1 base. In nucleotides, the CDR3 is TGTGCCACCAGCTCCGGGACTAGCGGTCGCACAGATACGCAGTATTTT. As protein: CATSSGTSGRTDTQYF.

Many counts were recorded for this clonotype. V gene TRBV20-1 combines with J gene TRBJ1-1; a possible D gene is TRBD1 (6 bases). The CDR3 spans 13 residues. Per germline, CDR1 DFQATT and CDR2 SNEGSKA (reference sequence). V gave up 3 bases and J gave up 2 bases, with 10 bases separating them. CDR3 sequence (DNA): TGCAGTGCTAGGGGGGGCCGCAACACTGAAGCTTTCTTT. Translated, it gives CSARGGRNTEAFF.

The rearrangement joins TRBV6-1 to TRBJ1-6, with D uncertain. There are 14 residues in the CDR3. The germline gives CDR1 MNHNS, CDR2 SASEGT. Trimming pared 6 bases from V and 10 bases from J, leaving 16 bases between. The DNA of the CDR3 is TGTGCCAGCAGCCTAAGGAACTTCGGGTCACCCCTCCACTTT. This gives the protein CASSLRNFGSPLHF.

This clonotype has at least ten counts. The chain employs TRBV6-4 and TRBJ2-1; 11 nucleotides align to TRBD2. Germline V gene lookup returns CDR1 MRHNA and CDR2 SNTAGT. With V trimmed by 5 bases and J by 4 bases, 4 bases remained unmatched. This CDR3 has 15 amino acids. This CDR3 reads CASSRTSGPYNEQFF. CDR3 DNA sequence: TGTGCCAGCAGTAGGACTAGCGGGCCGTACAATGAGCAGTTCTTC.

V and J are TRBV4-1 and TRBJ1-1; D is possibly TRBD1 (6 bases). Germline CDR1 reads MGHRA; CDR2 reads YSYEKL. V lost 0 bases and J lost 3, with 14 bases in between. This CDR3 has 16 residues. The CDR3 coding sequence is TGCGCCAGCAGCCAAGATAGGAACAGGGCATACACTGAAGCTTTCTTT. Translating it yields CASSQDRNRAYTEAFF.

The gene calls are TRBV11-2 and TRBJ2-3; no reliable D call. The V and J ends lost 5 bases and 3 bases respectively, with 18 bases between them. The germline V gene encodes CDR1 SGHAT and CDR2 FQNNGV. This CDR3 is built from 16 residues. The CDR3 here is CASSPNGPLGTDTQYF. Here the CDR3 DNA reads TGTGCCAGCAGCCCCAATGGGCCCTTAGGAACAGATACGCAGTATTTT.

Ten or more counts support this clonotype. The rearrangement uses TRBV5-1 and TRBJ1-1; D gene uncertain. This CDR3 spans 13 amino acids. The V end was cut by 2 bases, the J end by 2 bases, with 7 bases between. The germline V gene has CDR1 SGHRS and CDR2 YFSETQ. The CDR3 region is CASSFRLNTEAFF. The CDR3 bases are TGCGCCAGCAGCTTTAGGTTAAACACTGAAGCTTTCTTT.

Many counts were recorded for this clonotype. V gene TRBV5-1 combines with J gene TRBJ1-3, with TRBD1 matching 8 bases. Unmatched junction bases numbered 2, after V lost 0 bases and J lost 0 bases. CDR3 length equals 16 residues. Germline V gene data show CDR1 as SGHRS and CDR2 as YFSETQ. DNA for the CDR3: TGCGCCAGCAGCTTGGCGGGGACAGGCTCTGGAAACACCATATATTTT. Translated: CASSLAGTGSGNTIYF.

This clonotype has ten or more counts. CDR3 protein: CASSLLSRNEQFF. CDR3 nucleotides: TGTGCCAGCAGCTTACTCTCTAGGAATGAGCAGTTCTTC. V and J are TRBV11-2 and TRBJ2-1; D not resolved. Trimming took off 2 bases at V and 7 bases at J, with 9 bases between the two ends. The CDR3 extends over 13 amino acids. The germline V gene has CDR1 SGHAT and CDR2 FQNNGV.

The chain couples TRBV11-3 to TRBJ2-5; the D gene is possibly TRBD2 (7 bases). Germline CDR1 SGHNT, CDR2 YENEEA. This CDR3 is built from 16 residues. Trimming pared 1 base from V and 0 bases from J, leaving 12 bases between. CDR3 nucleotide sequence: TGTGCCAGCAGCTTAGGGCGGGGGCTGTACCAAGAGACCCAGTACTTC. Its protein is CASSLGRGLYQETQYF.

This clonotype was observed many times. The chain uses TRBV5-1 and TRBJ1-1; 8 positions agree with TRBD1. The junction had 16 bases not matched to a gene; V was cut back by 3 bases and J by 3 bases. The length of the CDR3 is 18 residues. CDR1 and CDR2 (germline): SGHRS, YFSETQ. CDR3 coding DNA: TGCGCCAGCAGCTCCACCGGGACAGGAGGCTATACGGACACTGAAGCTTTCTTT. Residues: CASSSTGTGGYTDTEAFF.

The sample holds a few counts of this clonotype. The chain is built from TRBV20-1 and TRBJ1-1, with unresolved D. Germline CDR1 DFQATT, CDR2 SNEGSKA (reference sequence). The CDR3 consists of 13 residues. V lost 5 bases, J lost 0 bases, and 10 bases lay in between. In DNA form, the CDR3 reads TGCAGTGCTCCCCTCGGCATGAACACTGAAGCTTTCTTT. Its protein is CSAPLGMNTEAFF.